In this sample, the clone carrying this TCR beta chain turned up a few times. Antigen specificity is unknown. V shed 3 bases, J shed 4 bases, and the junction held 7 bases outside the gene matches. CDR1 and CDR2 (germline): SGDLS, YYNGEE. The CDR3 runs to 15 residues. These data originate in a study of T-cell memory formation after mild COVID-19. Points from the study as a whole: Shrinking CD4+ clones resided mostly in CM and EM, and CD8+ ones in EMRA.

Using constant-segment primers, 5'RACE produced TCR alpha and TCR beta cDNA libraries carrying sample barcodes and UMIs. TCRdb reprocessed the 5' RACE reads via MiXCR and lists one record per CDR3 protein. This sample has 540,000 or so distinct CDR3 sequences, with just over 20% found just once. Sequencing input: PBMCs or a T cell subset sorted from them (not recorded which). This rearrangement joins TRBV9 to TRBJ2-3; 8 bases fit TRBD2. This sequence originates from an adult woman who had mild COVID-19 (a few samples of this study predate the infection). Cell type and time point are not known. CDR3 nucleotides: TGTGCCAGCAGCGCCCTCCGAGCGGGAGCAGATACGCAGTATTTT. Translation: CASSALRAGADTQYF.